The source of this T cell receptor beta chain is a study of shared clonotypes between healthy human individuals. For the study at large: Three CD4 naive, three CD4 memory, two CD8 naive and one CD8 memory plate were used per donor.

Looked up from germline, CDR1 is SGHNT and CDR2 is YENEEA. This CDR3 is 13 amino acids long. Trimming cost V 5 bases and J 5 bases, with 12 bases left between them. Naive CD8 cells were CD45RO-negative, positively selected for CCR7, excluding terminally differentiated effector memory CD45RA+ cells. Assay: immunoSEQ multiplex PCR; the TCRdb copy retains only in-frame clones and omits some. The sample includes about 580,000 clones, 95% to 98% of them seen just once. What was sequenced was naive CD8+ T cells sorted from blood. The rearrangement uses TRBV11-3 and TRBJ2-5; TRBD1 might be the D (5 bases). This clonotype was obtained from a man younger than 40 in good health. The CDR3, as DNA: TGTGCCAGCAGCACAGGTTCGGACGAGACCCAGTACTTC. Translation gives CASSTGSDETQYF.